A selection of T cell receptor beta chains follows, all from one sample in a study of blood T cells in healthy people across ages. TCRdb reprocessed the 5' RACE reads via MiXCR and lists one record per CDR3 protein. The table shows roughly 1,500,000 distinct CDR3 sequences, with approximately 42% occurring only once. The source material was blood. The source is a woman between 18 and 29 years old in good health. The CDR3 runs from the conserved cysteine through the conserved F or W. Fields, in order: clone size, D gene, V gene, J gene, CDR3 protein, CDR3 DNA. D genes are given only for firm matches. Size is omitted from some rows. Given values are once, few, many or a class for expanded clones.

abundance: NA
d_gene: NA
v_gene: TRBV12-5
j_gene: TRBJ2-2
CDR3aa: CASGLVVANTGELFF
CDR3nt: TGTGCTAGTGGTCTGGTCGTAGCGAACACCGGGGAGCTGTTTTTT

abundance: few
d_gene: TRBD1
v_gene: TRBV5-1
j_gene: TRBJ2-1
CDR3aa: CASSSSDYTGVNEQFF
CDR3nt: TGCGCCAGCAGCTCGAGTGATTATACAGGGGTCAATGAGCAGTTCTTC

abundance: NA
d_gene: TRBD1
v_gene: TRBV7-8
j_gene: TRBJ1-2
CDR3aa: CASSSQGQGGNYGYTF
CDR3nt: TGTGCCAGCAGCTCGCAAGGACAGGGAGGCAACTATGGCTACACCTTC

abundance: many
d_gene: TRBD2
v_gene: TRBV7-2
j_gene: TRBJ2-3
CDR3aa: CASSASSGSGTDTQYF
CDR3nt: TGTGCCAGCAGCGCCTCTAGCGGGAGTGGCACAGATACGCAGTATTTT

abundance: NA
d_gene: NA
v_gene: TRBV5-6
j_gene: TRBJ2-7
CDR3aa: CASSTSEAYEQYF
CDR3nt: TGTGCCAGCAGTACGAGCGAGGCCTACGAGCAGTACTTC

abundance: NA
d_gene: TRBD1
v_gene: TRBV27
j_gene: TRBJ1-1
CDR3aa: CASSSGQEGNTEAFF
CDR3nt: TGTGCCAGCAGTTCCGGACAGGAGGGGAACACTGAAGCTTTCTTT

abundance: few
d_gene: NA
v_gene: TRBV5-1
j_gene: TRBJ1-2
CDR3aa: CASSLAGADYGYTF
CDR3nt: TGCGCCAGCAGCTTGGCCGGGGCTGACTATGGCTACACCTTC

abundance: many
d_gene: NA
v_gene: TRBV28
j_gene: TRBJ2-3
CDR3aa: CASRGGGDADTQYF
CDR3nt: TGTGCCAGCAGGGGAGGGGGGGATGCAGATACGCAGTATTTT

abundance: few
d_gene: NA
v_gene: TRBV24-1
j_gene: TRBJ1-1
CDR3aa: CATSGRPNTEAFF
CDR3nt: TGTGCCACCAGTGGACGGCCGAACACTGAAGCTTTCTTT

abundance: NA
d_gene: TRBD2
v_gene: TRBV27
j_gene: TRBJ2-5
CDR3aa: CASSFWTSGGGETQYF
CDR3nt: TGTGCCAGCAGTTTCTGGACTAGCGGGGGGGGAGAGACCCAGTACTTC

abundance: few
d_gene: TRBD2
v_gene: TRBV18
j_gene: TRBJ2-1
CDR3aa: CASSPGTSGRYEQFF
CDR3nt: TGTGCCAGCTCACCCGGGACTAGCGGGAGGTATGAGCAGTTCTTC

abundance: few
d_gene: TRBD2
v_gene: TRBV20-1
j_gene: TRBJ2-7
CDR3aa: CSARGGKGATYEQYF
CDR3nt: TGCAGTGCTAGGGGGGGGAAAGGGGCCACCTACGAGCAGTACTTC

abundance: NA
d_gene: NA
v_gene: TRBV28
j_gene: TRBJ2-1
CDR3aa: CASSLSSGSYEQFF
CDR3nt: TGTGCCAGCAGTTTATCGTCGGGGTCGTATGAGCAGTTCTTC

abundance: NA
d_gene: NA
v_gene: TRBV6-2/TRBV6-3
j_gene: TRBJ2-2
CDR3aa: CASSYSGSGQRTGELFF
CDR3nt: TGTGCCAGCAGTTACTCGGGTTCGGGACAACGCACCGGGGAGCTGTTTTTT

abundance: NA
d_gene: NA
v_gene: TRBV19
j_gene: TRBJ1-1
CDR3aa: CASSRTLMNTEAFF
CDR3nt: TGTGCCAGTAGCCGGACACTCATGAACACTGAAGCTTTCTTT

abundance: NA
d_gene: TRBD1
v_gene: TRBV28
j_gene: TRBJ1-1
CDR3aa: CASNSPGGHTEAFF
CDR3nt: TGTGCCAGCAACTCCCCAGGGGGCCACACTGAAGCTTTCTTT

abundance: NA
d_gene: NA
v_gene: TRBV15
j_gene: TRBJ2-7
CDR3aa: CATSTDYEQYF
CDR3nt: TGTGCCACCAGCACCGACTACGAGCAGTACTTC

abundance: NA
d_gene: NA
v_gene: TRBV7-9
j_gene: TRBJ1-2
CDR3aa: CTSSFPHTTAPRGGYTF
CDR3nt: TGTACCAGCAGCTTCCCCCACACGACTGCCCCGCGGGGAGGCTACACCTTC

abundance: NA
d_gene: TRBD2
v_gene: TRBV25-1
j_gene: TRBJ2-1
CDR3aa: CASSAGTSWSGQFF
CDR3nt: TGTGCCAGCAGTGCTGGGACTAGCTGGAGTGGGCAGTTCTTC

abundance: NA
d_gene: TRBD2
v_gene: TRBV6-1
j_gene: TRBJ2-1
CDR3aa: CASSRTGTSGVEQFF
CDR3nt: TGTGCCAGCAGTCGGACCGGGACTAGCGGAGTAGAGCAGTTCTTC

abundance: few
d_gene: NA
v_gene: TRBV6-1
j_gene: TRBJ2-5
CDR3aa: CASSEFPFTLGETQYF
CDR3nt: TGTGCCAGCAGTGAATTCCCGTTTACTCTTGGGGAGACCCAGTACTTC

abundance: few
d_gene: TRBD2
v_gene: TRBV7-6
j_gene: TRBJ2-3
CDR3aa: CASSLGLAGGSSTDTQYF
CDR3nt: TGTGCCAGCAGCTTAGGCCTAGCGGGGGGATCTAGCACAGATACGCAGTATTTT

abundance: NA
d_gene: TRBD1
v_gene: TRBV12-3/TRBV12-4
j_gene: TRBJ2-7
CDR3aa: CASSLSDRGGEQYF
CDR3nt: TGTGCCAGCAGTCTCTCGGACAGGGGAGGCGAGCAGTACTTC

abundance: few
d_gene: NA
v_gene: TRBV20-1
j_gene: TRBJ2-1
CDR3aa: CSATGGPSDNEQFF
CDR3nt: TGCAGTGCTACCGGGGGGCCTAGTGACAATGAGCAGTTCTTC

abundance: NA
d_gene: NA
v_gene: TRBV5-1
j_gene: TRBJ2-7
CDR3aa: CASSSDRQSFYEQYF
CDR3nt: TGCGCCAGCAGCTCGGATAGACAGTCATTTTACGAGCAGTACTTC

abundance: NA
d_gene: TRBD2
v_gene: TRBV5-1
j_gene: TRBJ2-7
CDR3aa: CAGSLRESPDEQYF
CDR3nt: TGCGCCGGCAGCTTGCGGGAGTCGCCTGACGAGCAGTACTTC

abundance: NA
d_gene: NA
v_gene: TRBV5-1
j_gene: TRBJ2-5
CDR3aa: CASSLSGDNGLETQYF
CDR3nt: TGCGCCAGCAGCTTGAGTGGTGACAACGGATTGGAGACCCAGTACTTC

abundance: NA
d_gene: TRBD1
v_gene: TRBV20-1
j_gene: TRBJ1-2
CDR3aa: CSAMRQGADGYTF
CDR3nt: TGCAGTGCTATGAGACAGGGGGCAGATGGCTACACCTTC

abundance: NA
d_gene: NA
v_gene: TRBV6-5
j_gene: TRBJ1-6
CDR3aa: CASSYGASSYNSPLHF
CDR3nt: TGTGCCAGCAGTTACGGGGCGAGCTCCTATAATTCACCCCTCCACTTT